The T cell receptor beta chain under discussion was sequenced for a study of blood T cells in healthy people across ages. For the second PCR, which ran for 7 to 11 cycles, a sample-barcoded 5' primer and a J-beta primer mix were used. Every cDNA molecule bore a tag from a template-switch adaptor containing 12 random nucleotides. TCRdb re-analysed the 5' RACE reads in MiXCR, keeping a single row per CDR3 protein. Here the sample spans hundreds of thousands of distinct CDR3 sequences, 45% to 60% being singletons. Concerning this clonotype itself: Its antigen is still unknown.

Whole-study findings and limits: PBMCs left unsorted prevented a conclusive naive versus antigen-experienced comparison.

The specimen was blood. The TCR was taken from a woman aged 80 or older in good health.

This CDR3 is CASSRASGPRSYNEQFF. As DNA, the CDR3 is TGTGCCAGCAGTAGAGCTAGCGGCCCACGCTCCTACAATGAGCAGTTCTTC. The rearrangement links TRBV6-2 or TRBV6-3 to TRBJ2-1, with 7 positions matching TRBD2. The trim removed 5 bases at V and 0 bases at J, leaving 10 bases unmatched. CDR1 is MNHEY and CDR2 is SVGEGT in the germline V gene. CDR3 length equals 17 residues.